These 14 T cell receptor beta chains came from one sample sequenced in a study of T cell repertoires in cytomegalovirus infection. From the reads, TCRdb called clonotypes with MiXCR, one entry per CDR3 protein. The repertoire includes more than 140,000 distinct CDR3 sequences, 5% to 6.5% of them detected once, and 18% sits in the top ten. Material: PBMCs. These receptors were taken from a human donor in good health (CMV status not recorded). Some clones in this sample may be carry-over from other donors' samples.

This clonotype was picked up many times. The chain has TRBV7-2 and TRBJ1-1, with TRBD1 as a possible D gene (6 bases). CDR3 length: 16 residues. The V end was cut by 3 bases, the J end by 7 bases, with 21 bases between. Per germline, CDR1 SGHTA and CDR2 FQGNSA. This CDR3 is CASSFVSRGPRGEAFF. CDR3 DNA: TGTGCCAGCAGCTTTGTTAGCAGGGGCCCACGGGGTGAAGCTTTCTTT.

This clonotype was seen repeatedly, ten times or more. V and J are TRBV11-2 and TRBJ1-2; tentative D call: TRBD1 (5 bases). This CDR3 is 15 amino acids long. Germline V CDR1 and CDR2: SGHAT, FQNNGV. Trimming took 6 bases from V and 3 from J, leaving 17 bases between them. DNA of the CDR3: TGTGCCAGCAGATATGGGCCAGGGTTGGACTATGGCTACACCTTC. Amino acids: CASRYGPGLDYGYTF.

The J gene is TRBJ2-7, the V gene TRBV11-2; 9 positions agree with TRBD1. Losses at the gene ends were 1 base for V and 2 bases for J; bases not matched to a gene: 12. The CDR3 spans 18 residues. Looked up from germline, CDR1 is SGHAT and CDR2 is FQNNGV. The chain's CDR3 is CASSLVVSVTGGAYEQYF. In DNA form, the CDR3 reads TGTGCCAGCAGCTTAGTAGTTAGCGTGACAGGGGGAGCCTACGAGCAGTACTTC.

This clonotype was seen at least ten times. The CDR3 coding sequence is TGTGCCAGCAGTTCAGGGACTAGCGGGGTGTTTGTCTCCTACGAGCAGTACTTC. Protein product: CASSSGTSGVFVSYEQYF. The chain links TRBV28 to TRBJ2-7; TRBD2 aligns across 13 bases. V shed 4 bases and J 0 bases; nucleotides not matched to a gene: 9. The CDR3 covers 18 residues. Looked up from germline, CDR1 is MDHEN and CDR2 is SYDVKM.

In this sample, this clonotype turned up many times. V is TRBV7-9 and J is TRBJ1-4; perhaps TRBD1 as D (5 bases). The CDR3 spans 14 residues. Germline loops: CDR1 SEHNR, CDR2 FQNEAQ (reference sequence). V was trimmed by 3 bases and J by 8 bases, leaving 13 bases between them. CDR3 residues: CASSFFRDEEKLFF. The CDR3 DNA reads as TGTGCCAGCAGCTTCTTCAGGGACGAGGAAAAACTGTTTTTT. Looking up the rest from reference TRBV7-9 and TRBJ1-4 gives the full variable domain: DTGVSQNPRHKITKRGQNVTFRCDPISEHNRLYWYRQTLGQGPEFLTYFQNEAQLEKSRLLSDRFSAERPKGSFSTLEIQRTEQGDSAMYLCASSFFRDEEKLFFGSGTQLSVL.

This clonotype was seen repeatedly, ten times or more. Written as DNA, the CDR3 is TGTGCCAGCAGCTTGAGTGGGGGCGACACCGGGGAGCTGTTTTTT. As protein: CASSLSGGDTGELFF. The genes are TRBV7-9 and TRBJ2-2, with D possibly matching TRBD1 (6 bases). Trimming took off 3 bases at V and 3 bases at J, with 11 bases between the two ends. This CDR3 spans 15 amino acids. In germline, CDR1 is SEHNR, CDR2 FQNEAQ (reference sequence).

This clonotype was counted between two and nine times. The chain links TRBV19 to TRBJ2-5; D may be TRBD2 (5 bases). The CDR3 contains 13 residues. V gave up 4 bases and J gave up 4 bases, with 10 bases separating them. Germline assignment: CDR1 LNHDA and CDR2 SQIVND (reference sequence). The CDR3 loop reads CASSTGLRETQYF. CDR3 in DNA: TGTGCCAGTAGTACCGGACTGAGAGAGACCCAGTACTTC.

Many counts were recorded for this clonotype. The chain employs TRBV20-1 and TRBJ2-5; 7 nucleotides agree with TRBD1. CDR1 DFQATT and CDR2 SNEGSKA come from the germline V gene (reference sequence). The junction had 2 bases not matched to a gene; V was cut back by 4 bases and J by 3 bases. This CDR3 spans 12 amino acids. In DNA, the CDR3 is TGCAGTGCTAATGACAGGGAAGAGACCCAGTACTTC. This gives the protein CSANDREETQYF.

This clonotype appeared a few times. J is TRBJ2-2 and V is TRBV7-2; D uncertain. The CDR3 totals 16 residues. The V gene lost 1 base and the J gene lost 0 bases, with 9 bases spanning the gap. Germline CDR1 SGHTA, CDR2 FQGNSA. DNA for the CDR3: TGTGCCAGCAGCTTAGGTCCGGTTACGAACACCGGGGAGCTGTTTTTT. Its protein is CASSLGPVTNTGELFF.

In its sample, this clonotype was seen many times. This rearrangement joins TRBV7-2 to TRBJ1-1; D call uncertain. Looked up from germline, CDR1 is SGHTA and CDR2 is FQGNSA. Trimming cost V 0 bases and J 3 bases, with 8 bases left between them. The CDR3 sequence is 14 residues long. CDR3 nucleotide sequence: TGTGCCAGCAGCTTAGCGGGCAAGCACACTGAAGCTTTCTTT. Protein sequence: CASSLAGKHTEAFF.

This clonotype has only a few counts. The rearrangement links TRBV18 to TRBJ2-2; 7 positions agree with TRBD2. Germline assignment: CDR1 KGHSH and CDR2 LQKENI. The CDR3 consists of 16 residues. V was pared by 2 bases and J by 1 base, with 4 bases of the junction left unmatched. The CDR3, as DNA: TGTGCCAGCTCACCAACGGCTAGCGGGAACACCGGGGAGCTGTTTTTT. It translates to CASSPTASGNTGELFF.

The V call is TRBV29-1, the J call TRBJ2-3, with D perhaps matching TRBD1 or TRBD2 (5 bases each). Germline CDR1 is SQVTM and CDR2 is ANQGSEA. The V gene lost 3 bases and the J gene lost 1 base, with 8 bases spanning the gap. The CDR3 is 13 residues long. The CDR3 is CSVDGGGTDTQYF. Written as DNA, the CDR3 is TGCAGCGTTGATGGGGGAGGCACAGATACGCAGTATTTT.

In this sample, this clonotype turned up many times. This chain connects TRBV7-9 to TRBJ2-1; 8 bases map to TRBD2. V trimming: 2 bases; J trimming: 9 bases; junction bases outside the gene matches: 9. The germline V gene has CDR1 SEHNR and CDR2 FQNEAQ (reference sequence). The CDR3 has 15 amino acids. The CDR3 protein is CASSLSGGAWTEQFF. Here the CDR3 DNA reads TGTGCCAGCAGCTTATCCGGGGGGGCCTGGACTGAGCAGTTCTTC.

This clonotype was observed at least ten times. This chain links TRBV6-6 with TRBJ1-1; the D gene is possibly TRBD1 (5 bases). The CDR3 is 18 amino acids. CDR1 MNHNY and CDR2 SVGAGI come from the germline V gene (reference sequence). The germline V and J ends were trimmed by 7 bases and 0 bases, with 24 bases remaining between them. CDR3 in amino acids: CASKGRGGRVIMNTEAFF. The CDR3 DNA is TGTGCCAGCAAGGGGCGAGGCGGCAGGGTTATCATGAACACTGAAGCTTTCTTT.